This T cell receptor beta chain stems from a study of regulatory T cells in long-lasting Graves disease. For the study at large: Graves' cases, newly diagnosed, had used antithyroid drugs under 3 months.

With 5 bases clipped from V and 4 bases from J, the junction kept 15 bases outside the gene matches. This CDR3 is 17 amino acids long. CDR1 is ENHRY, CDR2 SYGVKD, per germline. Libraries of TCR beta came from iRepertoire HTBI primers plus Arm-PCR of CDR3 regions. MiXCR was run by TCRdb on the multiplex PCR reads, yielding one entry per CDR3 protein. The sample holds a few hundred thousand distinct CDR3 sequences, 12% seen once. This clonotype was counted at least ten times. The target antigen is unknown. Overall study findings and caveats: New patients shared approximately 930 public clonotypes, fewer than the roughly 2,500 shared by persistent patients. Favoring TRBV28, TRBJ1-2 and TRBJ2-5 was a feature seen in persistent disease.

Documented time point: newly diagnosed GD, antithyroid drugs for less than 3 months. There was RNA extracted from PBMCs, and the TCR library was made from it. This sample also appeared in a second study, on T cells in Graves' hyperthyroidism and ophthalmopathy.

The sequence came from a woman under 30 with Graves disease. The chain uses TRBV10-3 and TRBJ2-7; TRBD1 matches 9 bases. The source was peripheral blood mononuclear cells (PBMCs), collected at new diagnosis, from a patient treated with antithyroid drugs. The CDR3 DNA reads as TGTGCCATCAGTCCAACGACGACAGGGGGAATGAAGTACGAGCAGTACTTC. Residues: CAISPTTTGGMKYEQYF.